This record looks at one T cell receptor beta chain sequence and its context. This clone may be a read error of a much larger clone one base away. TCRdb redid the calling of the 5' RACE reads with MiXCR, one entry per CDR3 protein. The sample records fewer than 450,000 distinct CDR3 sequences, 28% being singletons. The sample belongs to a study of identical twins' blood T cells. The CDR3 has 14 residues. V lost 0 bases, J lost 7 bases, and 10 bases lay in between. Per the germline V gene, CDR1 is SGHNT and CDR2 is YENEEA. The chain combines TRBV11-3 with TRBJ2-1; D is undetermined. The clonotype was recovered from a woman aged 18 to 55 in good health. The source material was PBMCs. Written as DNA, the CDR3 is TGTGCCAGCAGCTTAGATCTTTCCGGGAATGAGCAGTTCTTC. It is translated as CASSLDLSGNEQFF.